The T cell receptor beta chain described here comes from a study of T cell repertoires in cytomegalovirus infection. Points on this clonotype: Its antigen is not identified.

TCRdb redid the calling of the reads with MiXCR, one entry per CDR3 protein. Of 300,000 to 400,000 distinct CDR3 sequences in the sample, just under 30% were seen once. CDR3 length equals 21 residues. Germline V gene sequence: CDR1 MNHEY, CDR2 SVGAGI. Losses at the gene ends were 5 bases for V and 0 bases for J; bases not matched to a gene: 19. The chain has TRBV6-5 and TRBJ2-6; 7 nucleotides align to TRBD1. This TCR came from a human donor in good health (CMV status not recorded). Some clones in this sample may be carry-over from other donors' samples. Source: cultured PBMCs, taken from culture after CMV antigen stimulation. The CDR3 protein is CASSRSLRLGQRHSGANVLTF. Written as DNA, the CDR3 is TGTGCCAGCAGTCGCAGCTTAAGGTTGGGACAGCGGCACTCTGGGGCCAACGTCCTGACTTTC.